This entry concerns a single TCR beta chain. These data originate in a study of blood T cell repertoires in COVID-19. Source study methods: Amplification of reference gene primers provided the estimated nucleated cell counts. Sequencing was performed with immunoSEQ multiplex PCR; in TCRdb, only in-frame clones are kept and a portion is missing. V and J calls plus clone size are reproduced from that table; the DNA served to infer D and trimming. The table shows some 50,000 clones, with approximately 90% occurring only once. The CDR3 covers 17 residues. Trimming took 6 bases from V and 2 from J; bases not matched to a gene: 9. Germline V gene data show CDR1 as WNHNN and CDR2 as SYGVQD (reference sequence).

This rearrangement joins TRBV10-1 to TRBJ2-7; 14 positions match TRBD2. This TCR derives from a human donor in a cohort sampled during active COVID-19. Specimen: peripheral blood. This chain's CDR3 is CASSPGTSGSTPYEQYF. The CDR3 DNA sequence: TGCGCCAGCAGCCCCGGGACTAGCGGGAGCACCCCCTACGAGCAGTACTTC.